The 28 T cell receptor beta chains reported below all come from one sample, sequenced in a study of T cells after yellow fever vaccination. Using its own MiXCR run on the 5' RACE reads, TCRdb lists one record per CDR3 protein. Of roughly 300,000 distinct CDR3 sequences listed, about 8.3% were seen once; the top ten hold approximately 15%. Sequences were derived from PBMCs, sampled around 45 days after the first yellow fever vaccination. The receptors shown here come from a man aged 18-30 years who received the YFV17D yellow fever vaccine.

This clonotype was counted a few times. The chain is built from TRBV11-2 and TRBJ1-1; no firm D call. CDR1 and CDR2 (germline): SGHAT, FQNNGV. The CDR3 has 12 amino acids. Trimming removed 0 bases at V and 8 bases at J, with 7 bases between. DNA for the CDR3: TGTGCCAGCAGCTTAGAGTTCGGAGAAGCTTTCTTT. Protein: CASSLEFGEAFF.

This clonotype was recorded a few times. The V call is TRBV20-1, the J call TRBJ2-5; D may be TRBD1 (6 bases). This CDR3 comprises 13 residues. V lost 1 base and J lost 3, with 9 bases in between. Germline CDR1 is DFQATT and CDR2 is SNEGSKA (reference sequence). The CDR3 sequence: CSARGYREETQYF. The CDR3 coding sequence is TGCAGTGCTAGAGGGTACAGGGAAGAGACCCAGTACTTC.

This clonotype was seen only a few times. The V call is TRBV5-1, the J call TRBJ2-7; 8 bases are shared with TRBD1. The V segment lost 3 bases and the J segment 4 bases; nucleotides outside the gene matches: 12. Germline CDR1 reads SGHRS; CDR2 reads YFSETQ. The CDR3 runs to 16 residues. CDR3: CASSSRVTGAGYEQYF. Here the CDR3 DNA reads TGCGCCAGCAGCTCGAGAGTGACAGGGGCGGGATACGAGCAGTACTTC.

CDR3 loop: CASSQERTGANVLTF. CDR3 sequence (DNA): TGTGCCAGCAGCCAAGAGCGAACGGGGGCCAACGTCCTGACTTTC. This sequence joins TRBV7-8 and TRBJ2-6; no clear D. This CDR3 is built from 15 residues. Trimming cost V 5 bases and J 4 bases, with 12 bases left between them. Looked up from germline, CDR1 is SGHVS and CDR2 is FQNEAQ.

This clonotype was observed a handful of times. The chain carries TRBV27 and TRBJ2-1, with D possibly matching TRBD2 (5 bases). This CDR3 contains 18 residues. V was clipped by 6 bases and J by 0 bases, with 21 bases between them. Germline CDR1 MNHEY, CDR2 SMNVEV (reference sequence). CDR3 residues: CASSIEAGMISSYNEQFF. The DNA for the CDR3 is TGTGCCAGCAGCATTGAGGCGGGTATGATAAGCTCCTACAATGAGCAGTTCTTC.

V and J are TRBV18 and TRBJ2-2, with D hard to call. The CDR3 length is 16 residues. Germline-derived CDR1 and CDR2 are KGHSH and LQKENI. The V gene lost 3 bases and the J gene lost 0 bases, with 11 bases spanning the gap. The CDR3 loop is CASSPVSASNTGELFF. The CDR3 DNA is TGTGCCAGCTCACCCGTCAGCGCTTCGAACACCGGGGAGCTGTTTTTT.

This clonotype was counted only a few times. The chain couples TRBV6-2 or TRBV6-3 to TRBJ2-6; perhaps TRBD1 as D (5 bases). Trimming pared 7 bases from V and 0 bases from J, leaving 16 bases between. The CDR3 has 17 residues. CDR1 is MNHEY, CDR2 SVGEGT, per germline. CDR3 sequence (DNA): TGTGCCAGCACTTTACATCAGGGAACCTCTGGGGCCAACGTCCTGACTTTC. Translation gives CASTLHQGTSGANVLTF.

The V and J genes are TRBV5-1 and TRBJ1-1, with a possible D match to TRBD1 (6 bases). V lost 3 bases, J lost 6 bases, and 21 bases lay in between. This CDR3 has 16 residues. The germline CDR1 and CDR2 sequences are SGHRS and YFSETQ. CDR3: CASSSYLQGRGAEAFF. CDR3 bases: TGCGCCAGCAGCTCGTATCTACAGGGAAGGGGCGCTGAAGCTTTCTTT.

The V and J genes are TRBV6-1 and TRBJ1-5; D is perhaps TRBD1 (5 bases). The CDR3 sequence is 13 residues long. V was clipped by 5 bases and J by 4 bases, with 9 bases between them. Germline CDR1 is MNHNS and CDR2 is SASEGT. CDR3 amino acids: CASSHQGNQPQHF. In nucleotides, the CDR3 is TGTGCCAGCAGTCATCAGGGTAATCAGCCCCAGCATTTT.

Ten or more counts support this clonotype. The CDR3 DNA is TGTGCCAGCAGCTTGGAGACAGGGGTTGGCTATGGCTACACCTTC. As protein: CASSLETGVGYGYTF. V is TRBV7-9 and J is TRBJ1-2; 8 nucleotides line up with TRBD1. Losses at the gene ends were 3 bases for V and 4 bases for J; bases not matched to a gene: 7. The CDR3 length is 15 residues. The germline CDR1 and CDR2 sequences are SEHNR and FQNEAQ (reference sequence).

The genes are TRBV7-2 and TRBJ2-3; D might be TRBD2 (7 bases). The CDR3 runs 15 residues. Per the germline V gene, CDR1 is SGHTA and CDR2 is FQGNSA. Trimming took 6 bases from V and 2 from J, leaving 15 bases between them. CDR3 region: CASRPRGGLTDTQYF. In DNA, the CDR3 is TGTGCCAGCAGACCTAGGGGGGGCCTCACAGATACGCAGTATTTT.

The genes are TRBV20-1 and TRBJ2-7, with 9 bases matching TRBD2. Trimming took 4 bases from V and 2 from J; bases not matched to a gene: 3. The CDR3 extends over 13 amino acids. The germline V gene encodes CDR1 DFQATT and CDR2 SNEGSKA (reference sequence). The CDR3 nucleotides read TGCAGTGCTAAAAGCGGGGGGCCCTACGAGCAGTACTTC. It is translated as CSAKSGGPYEQYF.

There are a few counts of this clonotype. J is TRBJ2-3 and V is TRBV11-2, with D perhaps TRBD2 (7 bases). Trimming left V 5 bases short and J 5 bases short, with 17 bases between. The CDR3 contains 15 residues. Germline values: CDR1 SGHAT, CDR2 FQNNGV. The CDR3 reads CASSLSGGRVDTQYF. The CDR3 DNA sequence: TGTGCCAGCAGCCTTTCGGGGGGCCGCGTAGATACGCAGTATTTT.

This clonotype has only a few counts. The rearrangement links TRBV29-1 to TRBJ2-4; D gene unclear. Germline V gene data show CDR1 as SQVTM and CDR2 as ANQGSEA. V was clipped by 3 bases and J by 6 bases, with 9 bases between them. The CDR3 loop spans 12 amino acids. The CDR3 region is CSVEEQSNIQYF. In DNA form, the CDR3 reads TGCAGCGTTGAGGAACAGTCAAACATTCAGTACTTC.

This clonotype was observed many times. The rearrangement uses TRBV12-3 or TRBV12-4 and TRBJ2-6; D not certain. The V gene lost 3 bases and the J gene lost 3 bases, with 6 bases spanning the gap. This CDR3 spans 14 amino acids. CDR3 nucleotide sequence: TGTGCCAGCAGTTTGGCACTTGGGGCCAACGTCCTGACTTTC. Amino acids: CASSLALGANVLTF.

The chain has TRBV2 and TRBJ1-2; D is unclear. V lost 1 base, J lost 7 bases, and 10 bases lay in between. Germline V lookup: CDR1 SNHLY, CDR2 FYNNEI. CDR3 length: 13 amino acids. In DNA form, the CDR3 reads TGTGCCAGCAGTGAAGTAGGCCCATCTGGCTACACCTTC. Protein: CASSEVGPSGYTF.

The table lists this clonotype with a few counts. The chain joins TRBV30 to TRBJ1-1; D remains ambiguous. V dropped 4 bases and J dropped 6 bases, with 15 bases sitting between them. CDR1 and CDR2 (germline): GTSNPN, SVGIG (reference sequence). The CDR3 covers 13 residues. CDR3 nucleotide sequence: TGTGCCTGGACCGAATACCTGTTAGCTGAAGCTTTCTTT. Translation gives CAWTEYLLAEAFF.

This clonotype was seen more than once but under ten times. In nucleotides, the CDR3 is TGTGCCAGCAGCCCCCGCTGGACCAGCGCCACCGGGGAGCTGTTTTTT. Amino acids: CASSPRWTSATGELFF. The V gene is TRBV7-2, the J gene TRBJ2-2; D ambiguous. CDR1 SGHTA and CDR2 FQGNSA come from the germline V gene. Trimming took off 5 bases at V and 4 bases at J, with 17 bases between the two ends. CDR3 length equals 16 residues.

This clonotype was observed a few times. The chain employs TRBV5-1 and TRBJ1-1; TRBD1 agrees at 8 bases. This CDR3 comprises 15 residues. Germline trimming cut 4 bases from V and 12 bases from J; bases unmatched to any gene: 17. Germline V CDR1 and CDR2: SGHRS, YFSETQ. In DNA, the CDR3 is TGCGCCAGCAGCGATCCAGGGGGCGGCAGCTCGGGGCCTTTCTTT. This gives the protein CASSDPGGGSSGPFF.

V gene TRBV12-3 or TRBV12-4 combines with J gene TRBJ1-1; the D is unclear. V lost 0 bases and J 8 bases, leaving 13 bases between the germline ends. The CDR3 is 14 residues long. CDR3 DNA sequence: TGTGCCAGCAGTTTAGCGCAAAGAGAGGTGGAAGCTTTCTTT. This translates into CASSLAQREVEAFF.

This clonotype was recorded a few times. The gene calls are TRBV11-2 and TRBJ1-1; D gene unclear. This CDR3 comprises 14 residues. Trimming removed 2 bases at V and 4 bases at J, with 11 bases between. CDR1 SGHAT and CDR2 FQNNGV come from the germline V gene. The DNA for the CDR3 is TGTGCCAGCAGCTTAAGGAGGGTCGGCACTGAAGCTTTCTTT. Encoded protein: CASSLRRVGTEAFF.

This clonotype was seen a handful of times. The CDR3 loop is CASRRALAGGHVEQYV. CDR3 in DNA: TGTGCCAGCCGGAGGGCCCTAGCGGGGGGCCATGTCGAGCAGTACGTC. The J gene is TRBJ2-7, the V gene TRBV28; TRBD2 agrees at 11 bases. J lost 6 bases, V lost 8 bases, and 15 bases had no gene match. The V gene's germline CDR1 is MDHEN and CDR2 SYDVKM. CDR3 length: 16 residues.

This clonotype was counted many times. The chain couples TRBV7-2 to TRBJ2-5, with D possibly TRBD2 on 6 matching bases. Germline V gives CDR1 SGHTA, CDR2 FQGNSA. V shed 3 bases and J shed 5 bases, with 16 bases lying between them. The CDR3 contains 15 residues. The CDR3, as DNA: TGTGCCAGCAGCTTGATGGGCGGGGAGAGGGAGACCCAGTACTTC. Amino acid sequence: CASSLMGGERETQYF.

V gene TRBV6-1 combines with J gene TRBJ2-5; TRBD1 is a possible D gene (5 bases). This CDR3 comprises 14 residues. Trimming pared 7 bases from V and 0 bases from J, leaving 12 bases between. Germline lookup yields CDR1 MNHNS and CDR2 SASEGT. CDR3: CASISDSYQETQYF. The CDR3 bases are TGTGCCAGCATAAGTGACAGCTACCAAGAGACCCAGTACTTC.

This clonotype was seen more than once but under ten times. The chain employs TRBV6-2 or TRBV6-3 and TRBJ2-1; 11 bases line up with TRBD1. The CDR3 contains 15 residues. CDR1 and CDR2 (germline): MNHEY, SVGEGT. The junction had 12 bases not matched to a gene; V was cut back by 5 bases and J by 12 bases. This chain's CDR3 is CASSGTGTGGLGQFF. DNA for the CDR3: TGTGCCAGCAGTGGAACCGGGACAGGGGGGTTGGGGCAGTTCTTC.

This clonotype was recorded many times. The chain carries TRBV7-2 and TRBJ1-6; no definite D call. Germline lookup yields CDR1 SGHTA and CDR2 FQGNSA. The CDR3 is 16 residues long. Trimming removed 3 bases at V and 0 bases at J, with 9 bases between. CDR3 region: CASSLARGSYNSPLHF. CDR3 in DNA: TGTGCCAGCAGCTTGGCCCGGGGCTCCTATAATTCACCCCTCCACTTT.

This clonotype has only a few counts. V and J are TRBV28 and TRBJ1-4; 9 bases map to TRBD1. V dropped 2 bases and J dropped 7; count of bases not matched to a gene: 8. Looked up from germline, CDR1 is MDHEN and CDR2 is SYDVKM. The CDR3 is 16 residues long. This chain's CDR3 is CASSLLYGTGLEKLFF. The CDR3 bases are TGTGCCAGCAGTTTACTTTATGGGACAGGGCTTGAAAAACTGTTTTTT.

This chain's CDR3 is CASSLRTGPGSNQPQHF. The CDR3, as DNA: TGTGCCAGCAGCTTAAGGACAGGGCCAGGTAGCAATCAGCCCCAGCATTTT. The chain joins TRBV7-2 to TRBJ1-5; 8 bases agree with TRBD1. V shed 2 bases, J shed 0 bases, and the junction held 6 bases outside the gene matches. The CDR3 extends over 17 amino acids. CDR1 is SGHTA, CDR2 FQGNSA, per germline. Looking up the rest from reference TRBV7-2 and TRBJ1-5 gives the full variable domain: GAGVSQSPSNKVTEKGKDVELRCDPISGHTALYWYRQSLGQGLEFLIYFQGNSAPDKSGLPSDRFSAERTGGSVSTLTIQRTQQEDSAVYLCASSLRTGPGSNQPQHFGDGTRLSIL.